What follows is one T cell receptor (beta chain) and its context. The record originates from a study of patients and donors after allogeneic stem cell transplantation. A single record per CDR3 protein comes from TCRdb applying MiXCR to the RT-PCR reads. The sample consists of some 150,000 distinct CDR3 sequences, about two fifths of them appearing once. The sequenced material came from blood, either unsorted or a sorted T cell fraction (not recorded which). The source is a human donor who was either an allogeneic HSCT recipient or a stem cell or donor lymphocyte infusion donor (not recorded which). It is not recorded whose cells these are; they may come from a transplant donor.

CDR3 coding DNA: TGTGCCAGCCAGGAGACAGGGGAGCCCCAGCATTTT. This codes for CASQETGEPQHF. The chain employs TRBV28 and TRBJ1-5; 8 nucleotides agree with TRBD1. CDR1 and CDR2 (germline): MDHEN, SYDVKM. V shed 8 bases, J shed 8 bases, and the junction held 5 bases outside the gene matches. The CDR3 is made up of 12 amino acids.